The subject of this entry is one T cell receptor (beta chain). Its antigen is unidentified. These data belong to a study of T-cell reconstitution after alpha-beta-depleted transplantation in children. TCRbeta library construction was performed incorporating unique molecular identifiers. TCRdb independently ran MiXCR on the PCR reads; one entry per CDR3 protein. Among more than 400,000 distinct CDR3 sequences listed, over 40% were seen once. This CDR3 has 15 amino acids. Germline CDR1 LNHDA, CDR2 SQIVND (reference sequence). V trimming: 5 bases; J trimming: 1 base; junction bases outside the gene matches: 4. General study points: Newly made T cells mostly supplied T-cell counts and diversity one year after transplant. Expanded graft clones numbering several hundred reportedly gave rise to alpha-beta T cells about two months after transplant. Certain patients had high TCRbeta diversity at day 60, and it came from recipient T cells and thymic progenitors that survived.

The clonotype originates from a girl aged 2 to 9 with aplastic anemia, due to receive a stem cell transplant. This sample comprised PBMCs, obtained before TCRalphabeta/CD19-depleted stem cell transplant. J is TRBJ2-5 and V is TRBV19; 10 bases fit TRBD2. Here the CDR3 DNA reads TGTGCCAGTAGTTCCCGGACTAGCGGCCAAGAGACCCAGTACTTC. This codes for CASSSRTSGQETQYF.